The subject of this entry is one TCR beta chain. Additional DNA sequences in this sample encode the identical CDR3. This sample is drawn from a study of blood T cell repertoires in COVID-19. Study overall: Collection of acute and convalescent COVID-19 samples took place in the United States, Italy and Spain. PBMCs, B-cell-depleted T cells, or T cells were the source of the cDNA or gDNA that made up the material.

Per the original data handling: Scientists estimated how many nucleated cells there were by amplifying reference gene primers. Generated by immunoSEQ multiplex PCR, the TCRdb table keeps only in-frame clones and is missing some. V and J calls and clone size come straight from that table; D and trimming were deduced from the DNA. The table records roughly 250,000 clones, about nine tenths of them present only once. Trimming left V 0 bases short and J 3 bases short, with 3 bases between. The V gene's germline CDR1 is SGHNT and CDR2 YYREEE (reference sequence). This CDR3 has 12 residues. The clonotype was recovered from a woman aged 25-40 years with COVID-19, enrolled during active disease. Sequencing used peripheral blood. This sequence joins TRBV5-4 and TRBJ1-2; D gene ambiguous. The CDR3 loop reads CASSLGDYGYTF. In nucleotides, the CDR3 is TGTGCCAGCAGCTTGGGAGACTATGGCTACACCTTC.